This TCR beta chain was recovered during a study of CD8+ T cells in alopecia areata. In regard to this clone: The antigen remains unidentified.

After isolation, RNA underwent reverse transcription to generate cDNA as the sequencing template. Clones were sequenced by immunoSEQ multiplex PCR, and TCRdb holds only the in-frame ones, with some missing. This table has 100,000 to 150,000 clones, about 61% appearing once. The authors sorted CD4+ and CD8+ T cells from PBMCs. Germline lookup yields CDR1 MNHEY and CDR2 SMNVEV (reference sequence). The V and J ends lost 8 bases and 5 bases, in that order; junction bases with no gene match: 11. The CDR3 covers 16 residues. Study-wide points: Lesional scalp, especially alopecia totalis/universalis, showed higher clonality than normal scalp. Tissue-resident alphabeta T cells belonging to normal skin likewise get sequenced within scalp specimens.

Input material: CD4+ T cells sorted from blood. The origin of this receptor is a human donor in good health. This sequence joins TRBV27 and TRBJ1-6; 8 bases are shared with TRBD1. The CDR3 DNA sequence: TGTGCCAGCTCAGGGGGCAGGCCCCTCAATAATTCACCCCTCCACTTT. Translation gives CASSGGRPLNNSPLHF.